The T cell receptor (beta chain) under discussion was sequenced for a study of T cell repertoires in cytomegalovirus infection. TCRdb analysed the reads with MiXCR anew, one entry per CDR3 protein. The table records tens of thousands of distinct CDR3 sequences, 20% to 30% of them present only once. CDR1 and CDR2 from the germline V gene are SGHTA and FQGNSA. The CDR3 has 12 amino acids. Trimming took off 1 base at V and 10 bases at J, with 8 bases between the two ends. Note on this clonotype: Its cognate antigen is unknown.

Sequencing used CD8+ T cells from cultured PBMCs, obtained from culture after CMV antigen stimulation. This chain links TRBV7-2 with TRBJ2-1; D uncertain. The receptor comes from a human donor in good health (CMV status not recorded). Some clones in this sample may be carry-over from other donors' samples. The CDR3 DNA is TGTGCCAGCAGCTTAGGTTCGGACGAGCAGTTCTTC. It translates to CASSLGSDEQFF. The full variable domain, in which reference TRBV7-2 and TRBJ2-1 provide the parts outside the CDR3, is GAGVSQSPSNKVTEKGKDVELRCDPISGHTALYWYRQSLGQGLEFLIYFQGNSAPDKSGLPSDRFSAERTGGSVSTLTIQRTQQEDSAVYLCASSLGSDEQFFGPGTRLTVL.